Shown below are 16 T cell receptor beta chains from a single sample sequenced in a study of a mutant IDH1 vaccine in newly diagnosed glioma. Specified time point: week 11, during vaccination. The content of each vaccine dose was 300 ug of mutant IDH1 20-mer peptide, and topical imiquimod accompanied it. These receptors' targets are unknown. The protocol was immunoSEQ multiplex PCR, while the TCRdb copy is restricted to in-frame clones and leaves out a portion. The sample holds more than 55,000 clones, about 80% seen once. Sample: PBMCs, taken from a glioma patient whose treatment included an IDH1 peptide vaccine. The receptors stem from a man younger than 40 with glioma.

The rearrangement links TRBV4-2 to TRBJ1-4, with D possibly being TRBD1 (6 bases). CDR1 and CDR2 (germline): LGHNA, YNFKEQ. Deletions cut 0 bases from V and 6 bases from J, with 17 bases between. The CDR3 extends over 17 amino acids. The CDR3 reads CASSQDGWGQDYEKLFF. The CDR3 bases are TGTGCCAGCAGCCAAGATGGGTGGGGGCAGGATTATGAAAAACTGTTTTTT.

The chain is built from TRBV4-1 and TRBJ2-7, with D possibly matching TRBD2 (5 bases). Trimming removed 4 bases at V and 3 bases at J, with 13 bases between. CDR1 MGHRA and CDR2 YSYEKL come from the germline V gene. This CDR3 has 14 amino acids. The CDR3 spells CASSPTPGNYEQYF. The DNA of the CDR3 is TGCGCCAGCAGCCCCACTCCGGGGAACTACGAGCAGTACTTC.

This chain uses TRBV9 with TRBJ2-3; 10 bases fit TRBD2. The V gene's germline CDR1 is SGDLS and CDR2 YYNGEE. This CDR3 comprises 16 residues. Trimming took 4 bases from V and 5 from J; bases not matched to a gene: 10. For the CDR3, the DNA is TGTGCCAGCAGCCTTCCTAGCGGGGGTCGTGGAGATACGCAGTATTTT. It translates to CASSLPSGGRGDTQYF.

The rearrangement joins TRBV21-1 to TRBJ1-4. TRBV21-1 has pseudogene status. There are 16 residues in the CDR3. CDR3 in DNA: TGTGCCAGGTGGGGGAGGGGATTTACGACTAATGAAAAACTGTTTTTT. This sequence encodes CARWGRGFTTNEKLFF.

V is TRBV6-4 and J is TRBJ1-2; 7 bases are a match to TRBD1. Germline V gene lookup returns CDR1 MRHNA and CDR2 SNTAGT. The CDR3 length is 17 residues. The V segment lost 6 bases and the J segment 1 base; nucleotides outside the gene matches: 14. The CDR3: CASRATHRQGSNYGYTF. In DNA, the CDR3 is TGTGCCAGCAGGGCTACCCACAGACAGGGAAGTAACTATGGCTACACCTTC.

The chain joins TRBV15 to TRBJ1-5; 9 bases fit TRBD1. The ends lost 0 bases at V and 7 bases at J; junction bases unmatched: 10. Per germline, CDR1 LNHNV and CDR2 YYDKDF (reference sequence). The CDR3 is 17 amino acids. DNA for the CDR3: TGTGCCACCAGCAGAGATGTGAGACAGGGGGGAACCCAGCCCCAGCATTTT. As protein: CATSRDVRQGGTQPQHF.

This rearrangement joins TRBV7-6 to TRBJ1-5, with 7 bases identical to TRBD1. The germline V gene encodes CDR1 SGHVS and CDR2 FNYEAQ. CDR3 length: 13 residues. With V trimmed by 1 base and J by 10 bases, 4 bases remained unmatched. CDR3 protein: CASSLGQGKPQHF. In DNA, the CDR3 is TGTGCCAGCAGCTTAGGACAGGGAAAACCCCAGCATTTT.

This rearrangement joins TRBV6-5 to TRBJ1-1; D gene unclear. This CDR3 is 12 amino acids long. Germline CDR1 reads MNHEY; CDR2 reads SVGAGI. Trimming removed 4 bases from V and 6 bases from J, with 9 bases in between. The CDR3 sequence is CASSFRGAEAFF. The CDR3 coding sequence is TGTGCCAGCAGTTTTCGCGGCGCTGAAGCTTTCTTT.

The rearrangement joins TRBV7-9 to TRBJ2-7; 10 bases fit TRBD1. The V gene's germline CDR1 is SEHNR and CDR2 FQNEAQ (reference sequence). Germline trimming cut 1 base from V and 5 bases from J; bases unmatched to any gene: 2. CDR3 length: 14 residues. The CDR3 here is CASSLEGTGDEQYF. CDR3 nucleotides: TGTGCCAGCAGCTTAGAAGGGACAGGGGACGAGCAGTACTTC. The full variable domain, completed using reference TRBV7-9 and TRBJ2-7, is DTGVSQNPRHKITKRGQNVTFRCDPISEHNRLYWYRQTLGQGPEFLTYFQNEAQLEKSRLLSDRFSAERPKGSFSTLEIQRTEQGDSAMYLCASSLEGTGDEQYFGPGTRLTVT.

This sequence joins TRBV28 and TRBJ2-3; 7 bases line up with TRBD2. V lost 6 bases, J lost 5 bases, and 17 bases stayed unmatched. This CDR3 comprises 17 residues. CDR1 is MDHEN, CDR2 SYDVKM, per germline. CDR3 residues: CASSVVGGRAAVDTQYF. The CDR3 DNA follows: TGTGCCAGCAGCGTGGTCGGGGGGAGGGCCGCAGTAGATACGCAGTATTTT.

The chain combines TRBV9 with TRBJ2-1, with 10 positions matching TRBD2. The ends lost 0 bases at V and 8 bases at J; junction bases unmatched: 8. CDR1 and CDR2 from the germline V gene are SGDLS and YYNGEE. The CDR3 runs 16 residues. The CDR3 here is CASSVVERGGRDEQFF. The CDR3 DNA follows: TGTGCCAGCAGCGTAGTAGAGCGGGGGGGCCGCGATGAGCAGTTCTTC.

J is TRBJ1-6 and V is TRBV5-1; 7 nucleotides agree with TRBD1. In germline, CDR1 is SGHRS, CDR2 YFSETQ. Trimming cost V 4 bases and J 7 bases; bases outside gene matches: 8. This CDR3 has 15 amino acids. CDR3: CASSARQGGNSPLHF. The CDR3 nucleotides read TGCGCCAGCAGCGCCCGACAGGGTGGGAATTCACCCCTCCACTTT.

The chain recombines TRBV30 with TRBJ2-5; 8 nucleotides match TRBD2. V lost 3 bases, J lost 7 bases, and 4 bases stayed unmatched. The CDR3 spans 12 residues. Germline CDR1 GTSNPN, CDR2 SVGIG (reference sequence). The CDR3 loop is CAWSGGVGTQYF. CDR3 DNA sequence: TGTGCCTGGAGCGGGGGGGTAGGGACCCAGTACTTC.

The chain is built from TRBV19 and TRBJ1-5; D gene ambiguous. The CDR3 has 17 amino acids. Germline V gives CDR1 LNHDA, CDR2 SQIVND (reference sequence). V was shortened by 2 bases and J by 1 base, with 15 bases between the two germline ends. DNA for the CDR3: TGTGCCAGTAGTATAATAGGGTTCGGGGTAAGCAATCAGCCCCAGCATTTT. Encoded protein: CASSIIGFGVSNQPQHF.

This chain links TRBV10-3 with TRBJ1-2, with D perhaps matching TRBD1 (5 bases). The CDR3 consists of 18 residues. The V end was cut by 7 bases, the J end by 5 bases, with 29 bases between. CDR1 is ENHRY, CDR2 SYGVKD, per germline. CDR3 loop: CAIIGEVMDTRRGYGYTF. The CDR3 DNA sequence: TGTGCCATCATTGGGGAGGTTATGGACACCCGGCGGGGGTATGGCTACACCTTC.

This chain links TRBV6-6 with TRBJ2-1; TRBD2 agrees at 7 bases. Per germline, CDR1 MNHNY and CDR2 SVGAGI (reference sequence). CDR3 size: 14 residues. V shed 6 bases and J 4 bases; nucleotides not matched to a gene: 6. The CDR3 coding sequence is TGTGCCAGCAGCGCCGGGACTACTTACAATGAGCAGTTCTTC. As protein: CASSAGTTYNEQFF.